This T cell receptor (beta chain) was sequenced in a study of blood T cell repertoires in COVID-19. The overall study: The United States, Italy and Spain were the sources of the acute and convalescent COVID-19 samples. From T cells, B-cell-depleted T cells, or PBMCs came the material, which was cDNA or gDNA.

On this clone: Other nucleotide sequences from this sample produce the same CDR3.

V dropped 0 bases and J dropped 1; count of bases not matched to a gene: 2. Germline V gene data show CDR1 as SGDLS and CDR2 as YYNGEE. The CDR3 is 15 residues long. Study processing details: Researchers report that nucleated cell counts were estimated from reference gene primer amplification. Clones were read by immunoSEQ multiplex PCR, and TCRdb kept only the in-frame ones, dropping some. V, J and clone size derive from that table, while D and trimming were established from the DNA sequence. The sample includes 200,000 or so clones, 75% to 90% of them seen just once. The genes are TRBV9 and TRBJ1-2; 8 positions agree with TRBD1. The sequenced material came from peripheral blood. The receptor comes from a man in his fifties or sixties who had recovered from COVID-19. CDR3 in amino acids: CASSVATGGNYGYTF. The CDR3 DNA reads TGTGCCAGCAGCGTAGCAACAGGGGGTAACTATGGCTACACCTTC.